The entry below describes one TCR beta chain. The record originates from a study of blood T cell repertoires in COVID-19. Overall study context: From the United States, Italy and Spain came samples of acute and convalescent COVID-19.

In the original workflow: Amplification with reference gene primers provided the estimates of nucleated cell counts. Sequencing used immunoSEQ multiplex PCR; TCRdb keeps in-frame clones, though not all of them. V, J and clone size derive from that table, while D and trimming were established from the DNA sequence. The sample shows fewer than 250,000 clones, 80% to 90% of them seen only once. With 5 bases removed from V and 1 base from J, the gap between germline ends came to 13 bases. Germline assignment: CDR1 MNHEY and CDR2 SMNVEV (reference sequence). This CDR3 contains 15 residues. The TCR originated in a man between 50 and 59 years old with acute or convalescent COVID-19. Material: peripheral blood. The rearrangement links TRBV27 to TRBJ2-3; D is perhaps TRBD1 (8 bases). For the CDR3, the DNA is TGTGCCAGCAGTCATACAGGGGGGGGCACAGATACGCAGTATTTT. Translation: CASSHTGGGTDTQYF.